Listed below are T cell receptor beta chains from one sample, sequenced in a study of T-cell memory formation after mild COVID-19. MiXCR, applied by TCRdb to the 5' RACE reads, yields one record per CDR3 protein. The table lists tens of thousands of distinct CDR3 sequences, around 7% of them singletons. The sample comprised PBMCs or a T cell subset sorted from them (not recorded which). The source of these receptors is a man aged 18 to 30 who had mild COVID-19 (a few samples of this study predate the infection). Cell type and time point are not known. Both conserved end residues are part of each CDR3. A D gene is named only where the DNA matches it firmly.

v_call: TRBV6-7
d_call: NA
cdr3_length: 14
cdr3_aa: CASRPPSGANVLTF

v_call: TRBV2
d_call: NA
cdr3_length: 13
cdr3_aa: CASSRQESHEQYF

v_call: TRBV5-1
d_call: TRBD2
cdr3_length: 15
cdr3_aa: CASGGQRGAAYEQYF

v_call: TRBV5-6
d_call: TRBD2
cdr3_length: 16
cdr3_aa: CASSSRKRGGSNEQFF

v_call: TRBV28
d_call: NA
cdr3_length: 13
cdr3_aa: CASSEDRRAEAFF

v_call: TRBV5-1
d_call: NA
cdr3_length: 17
cdr3_aa: CASSLSPGSSGANVLTF

v_call: TRBV10-3
d_call: TRBD1
cdr3_length: 13
cdr3_aa: CAIRQGLNTEAFF

v_call: TRBV5-6
d_call: NA
cdr3_length: 14
cdr3_aa: CASSWGTANTEAFF

v_call: TRBV12-3/TRBV12-4
d_call: NA
cdr3_length: 12
cdr3_aa: CASRVGGETQYF

v_call: TRBV7-3
d_call: NA
cdr3_length: 13
cdr3_aa: CASSLSGADGYTF

v_call: TRBV7-9
d_call: NA
cdr3_length: 14
cdr3_aa: CASSLEETSYEQYF

v_call: TRBV7-2
d_call: TRBD2
cdr3_length: 19
cdr3_aa: CASSLVRAPGGLAGKGQFF

v_call: TRBV7-2
d_call: TRBD2
cdr3_length: 14
cdr3_aa: CASRRPSGRGELFF

v_call: TRBV11-2
d_call: NA
cdr3_length: 13
cdr3_aa: CASSLRRNTEAFF

v_call: TRBV10-3
d_call: TRBD1
cdr3_length: 13
cdr3_aa: CAIGTGHTGELFF

v_call: TRBV6-5
d_call: NA
cdr3_length: 14
cdr3_aa: CASREGTGTGELFF

v_call: TRBV5-6
d_call: NA
cdr3_length: 14
cdr3_aa: CASSQVGGTQPQHF

v_call: TRBV5-1
d_call: NA
cdr3_length: 16
cdr3_aa: CASSLHTGTKDSPLHF

v_call: TRBV7-2
d_call: NA
cdr3_length: 16
cdr3_aa: CASSKHPNPDTDTQYF

v_call: TRBV4-2
d_call: TRBD2
cdr3_length: 15
cdr3_aa: CASSHLSGGANEQFF

v_call: TRBV2
d_call: NA
cdr3_length: 15
cdr3_aa: CASSEQGIGTDTQYF

v_call: TRBV12-3/TRBV12-4
d_call: NA
cdr3_length: 17
cdr3_aa: CASSFHAMGGTRQPQHF

v_call: TRBV12-3/TRBV12-4
d_call: TRBD1
cdr3_length: 13
cdr3_aa: CASQGARNQPQHF

v_call: TRBV4-1
d_call: TRBD1
cdr3_length: 17
cdr3_aa: CASSQAPGQGARDGYTF

v_call: TRBV7-2
d_call: NA
cdr3_length: 14
cdr3_aa: CASSFPTANTEAFF

v_call: TRBV5-4
d_call: NA
cdr3_length: 14
cdr3_aa: CASSFGPGANVLTF

v_call: TRBV4-1
d_call: NA
cdr3_length: 14
cdr3_aa: CASSQEMGNTEAFF

v_call: TRBV5-1
d_call: TRBD2
cdr3_length: 17
cdr3_aa: CASSLGVAGGGGETQYF

v_call: TRBV6-2/TRBV6-3
d_call: NA
cdr3_length: 13
cdr3_aa: CASSHQPQETQYF

v_call: TRBV11-1
d_call: NA
cdr3_length: 14
cdr3_aa: CASSQGQGQETQYF

v_call: TRBV5-1
d_call: NA
cdr3_length: 15
cdr3_aa: CASSLSPNKRYEQYF

v_call: TRBV9
d_call: NA
cdr3_length: 14
cdr3_aa: CASSEVGSYNEQFF

v_call: TRBV6-5
d_call: NA
cdr3_length: 15
cdr3_aa: CASSRRRATNEKLFF

v_call: TRBV5-1
d_call: NA
cdr3_length: 14
cdr3_aa: CASSSFNGESGYTF

v_call: TRBV20-1
d_call: NA
cdr3_length: 14
cdr3_aa: CSARDPGASETQYF

v_call: TRBV5-1
d_call: TRBD2
cdr3_length: 16
cdr3_aa: CASSPTSGGSYNEQFF

v_call: TRBV20-1
d_call: NA
cdr3_length: 13
cdr3_aa: CSAIGASNQPQHF

v_call: TRBV6-6
d_call: NA
cdr3_length: 14
cdr3_aa: CASKSRGHQETQYF

v_call: TRBV4-2
d_call: NA
cdr3_length: 13
cdr3_aa: CASSQLMSAEAFF

v_call: TRBV12-3/TRBV12-4
d_call: NA
cdr3_length: 12
cdr3_aa: CASRPDQRTQYF

v_call: TRBV5-1
d_call: TRBD1
cdr3_length: 14
cdr3_aa: CASSLDRASDEQYF

v_call: TRBV7-6
d_call: NA
cdr3_length: 13
cdr3_aa: CASSAGTQNEQFF

v_call: TRBV2
d_call: NA
cdr3_length: 12
cdr3_aa: CARSTAKTEAFF

v_call: TRBV7-2
d_call: NA
cdr3_length: 16
cdr3_aa: CASSLSPGAGTDTQYF

v_call: TRBV5-1
d_call: TRBD1
cdr3_length: 15
cdr3_aa: CASTSTGTGYNEQFF

v_call: TRBV5-6
d_call: TRBD1
cdr3_length: 17
cdr3_aa: CASSLPGQGLTTDTQYF

v_call: TRBV6-5
d_call: NA
cdr3_length: 14
cdr3_aa: CASSSIGRNTEAFF

v_call: TRBV21-1
d_call: NA
cdr3_length: 15
cdr3_aa: CASSLDRVNTGELFF

v_call: TRBV18
d_call: NA
cdr3_length: 13
cdr3_aa: CASSQENTGELFF

v_call: TRBV24-1
d_call: NA
cdr3_length: 11
cdr3_aa: CATSDRTEAFF

v_call: TRBV5-1
d_call: TRBD1
cdr3_length: 14
cdr3_aa: CASSFGQGEDEQFF

v_call: TRBV5-1
d_call: NA
cdr3_length: 14
cdr3_aa: CASSLGVGVYEQYF

v_call: TRBV5-1
d_call: TRBD1
cdr3_length: 14
cdr3_aa: CASSSGTGEETQYF

v_call: TRBV11-1
d_call: NA
cdr3_length: 15
cdr3_aa: CASSLFQGGGDEQFF

v_call: TRBV20-1
d_call: TRBD2
cdr3_length: 17
cdr3_aa: CSANLGLAGAGTDTQYF

v_call: TRBV5-1
d_call: NA
cdr3_length: 15
cdr3_aa: CASSLEASGANVLTF

v_call: TRBV7-2
d_call: NA
cdr3_length: 16
cdr3_aa: CASSPHQIDSGNTIYF

v_call: TRBV7-2
d_call: NA
cdr3_length: 14
cdr3_aa: CASSSGSGANVLTF